These T cell receptor beta chains were read from a single sample in a study of cytomegalovirus exposure and HLA in healthy donors. The assay was immunoSEQ multiplex PCR, and TCRdb's table has in-frame clones only and misses some. In the table there are 150,000 or so clones, about 80% of which are singletons. Sequenced: PBMCs. The source of these receptors is a woman aged 40 to 55 in good health and CMV-seronegative. Each CDR3 is given with its conserved first and last residue. The order of the fields is D gene, J gene, clone size, V gene, CDR3 DNA, CDR3 protein. The D gene is left open where the match is weak. Clone size is stated in some rows and not others, as once, few, many or a class when expanded.

>TRBD2|TRBJ2-2|-|TRBV4-1
TGCGCCAGCAGCCTATTAGGACTAGCGAACACCGGGGAGCTGTTTTTT
CASSLLGLANTGELFF
>-|TRBJ1-1|-|TRBV30
TGTGCCTGGAAGGAGAGTGTGAGAGTTGAAGCTTTCTTT
CAWKESVRVEAFF
>-|TRBJ1-2|-|TRBV16
TGTGCCAGCAGCCAGTCCGGGAATCCAGCCTATGGCTACACCTTC
CASSQSGNPAYGYTF
>-|TRBJ2-5|-|TRBV5-4
TGTGCCAGCAGCTTGGCAGGGAATCAAGAGACCCAGTACTTC
CASSLAGNQETQYF
>-|TRBJ2-5|-|TRBV11-3
TGTGCCAGCAGCTTAGCGGGGGGACAAGAAGAGAGGTACTTC
CASSLAGGQEERYF
>-|TRBJ2-2|-|TRBV29-1
TGCAGCGTTGTACCAGCTCGAGGGACCGGGGAGCTGTTTTTT
CSVVPARGTGELFF
>TRBD2|TRBJ2-1|few|TRBV4-2
TGTGCCAGCAGCCGCTCACCAGGGGCGAGCGGGGGGGACAATGAGCAGTTCTTC
CASSRSPGASGGDNEQFF
>-|TRBJ2-4|few|TRBV2
TGTGCCAGCAGTCCCGGACAGATTCAGTACTTC
CASSPGQIQYF
>TRBD2|TRBJ2-3|few|TRBV7-8
TGTGCCAGCAGCTTAGAGTGGACTAGCGGCACAGATACGCAGTATTTT
CASSLEWTSGTDTQYF
>TRBD1|TRBJ2-5|-|TRBV29-1
TGCAGCGTACGTGGGGGACAGCAGCCGACCCAGTACTTC
CSVRGGQQPTQYF
>TRBD1|TRBJ2-3|-|TRBV7-2
TGTGCCAGCAGCTCCGTGGACAGGGGGCTAGGTACGCAGTATTTT
CASSSVDRGLGTQYF
>-|TRBJ2-6|-|TRBV30
TGTGCCTGGAGTAGCCTCTCTGGGGCCAACGTCCTGACTTTC
CAWSSLSGANVLTF
>-|TRBJ2-3|-|TRBV19
TGTGCCAGTAGTCTGACAGTGAACACAGATACGCAGTATTTT
CASSLTVNTDTQYF
>-|TRBJ2-3|-|TRBV4-3
TGCGCCAGCAGCCAAGAGGGCAGTCCCAGCACAGATACGCAGTATTTT
CASSQEGSPSTDTQYF
>TRBD2|TRBJ2-7|-|TRBV29-1
TGCAGCGTTCGGGCTAGCGGGAGGAACGAGCAGTACTTC
CSVRASGRNEQYF
>TRBD2|TRBJ2-7|-|TRBV19
TGTGCCAGTAGAAGCGGGAGCAAGCAAAAAGCCTACGAGCAGTACTTC
CASRSGSKQKAYEQYF
>-|TRBJ2-6|-|TRBV7-6
TGTGCCAGCAGCCCCCACTGGGGCAGGGGACCTACTGGGGCCAACGTCCTGACTTTC
CASSPHWGRGPTGANVLTF
>-|TRBJ2-7|-|TRBV28
TGTGCTAGATCAGGGCAAGCCTACGAGCAGTACTTC
CARSGQAYEQYF
>TRBD1|TRBJ2-3|-|TRBV5-1
TGCGCCAGCAGCGCCCAGGGGGCGCCGGCAGATACGCAGTATTTT
CASSAQGAPADTQYF
>-|TRBJ2-7|-|TRBV7-2
TGTGCCAGCAGCTTAATCGTACACTCCTACGAGCAGTACTTC
CASSLIVHSYEQYF
>TRBD2|TRBJ2-3|-|TRBV19
TGTGCCAGTAGATGGACTAGCGGACAACCCATAGATACGCAGTATTTT
CASRWTSGQPIDTQYF
>-|TRBJ1-6|once|TRBV4-3
TGCGCCAGCAGCCAAGAAACACAGGTCAGGTCACCCCTCCACTTT
CASSQETQVRSPLHF
>-|TRBJ2-5|once|TRBV9
TGTGCCAGCAGCACGGGGGAAGAGACCCAGTACTTC
CASSTGEETQYF
>-|TRBJ1-1|-|TRBV5-4
TGTGCCAGCAGCTTGGCCGGGGTAGAGTTCGCTGAAGCTTTCTTT
CASSLAGVEFAEAFF
>-|TRBJ2-6|few|TRBV5-8
TGTGCCAGCAGCTTGGGGGACTCTGGGGCCAACGGCCTGACTTTC
CASSLGDSGANGLTF
>TRBD1|TRBJ1-1|-|TRBV10-3
TGTGCCATCAGTGAGTCGGTCAGGGGGAGGCCTGAAGCTTTCTTT
CAISESVRGRPEAFF
>TRBD1|TRBJ1-4|once|TRBV6-6
TGTGCCAGCAGTTACCCCGGACAGGGATTGAGTGAAAAACTGTTTTTT
CASSYPGQGLSEKLFF
>-|TRBJ1-1|-|TRBV28
TGTGCCAGCAGTTCGACAGCCGGCAACCGTCCTTTCTTT
CASSSTAGNRPFF
>TRBD1|TRBJ1-4|-|TRBV25-1
TGTGCCAGCAGTGAATCAGGGACAGGGAACGAAAAACTGTTTTTT
CASSESGTGNEKLFF
>-|TRBJ2-5|-|TRBV25-1
TGTGCCAGCAGTGGACAGAACCAAGAGACCCAGTACTTC
CASSGQNQETQYF
>TRBD2|TRBJ2-5|-|TRBV23-1
TGCGCCAGCAGTCCGGGGACTAGCGGGAGAGAGACCCAGTACTTC
CASSPGTSGRETQYF
>TRBD2|TRBJ2-1|-|TRBV18
TGTGCCAGCTCACCGGAAGGACTAGCTTACAATGAGCAGTTCTTC
CASSPEGLAYNEQFF
>TRBD2|TRBJ2-3|-|TRBV11-3
TGTGCCAGCAGTGGAATGGCGGGAGGGCCGACGGATACGCAGTATTTT
CASSGMAGGPTDTQYF
>TRBD1|TRBJ2-5|-|TRBV28
TGTGCCAGCAGTTTGGGTGCAGGGGGCGGGGAGACCCAGTACTTC
CASSLGAGGGETQYF
>-|TRBJ2-1|-|TRBV27
TGTGCCAGCAGCGTCAGGAACACCTACAATGAGCAGTTCTTC
CASSVRNTYNEQFF
>TRBD2|TRBJ2-1|-|TRBV11-1
TGTGCCAGCAGCTTAGGTCTAGCGGGATACAATGAGCAGTTCTTC
CASSLGLAGYNEQFF
>TRBD1|TRBJ1-3|-|TRBV18
TGTGCCAGCTCACCCCGGACAGGGCGTGGAAACACCATATATTTT
CASSPRTGRGNTIYF
>-|TRBJ2-3|-|TRBV7-9
TGTGCCAGCAGTACAGGGTTTACGCAGTATTTT
CASSTGFTQYF
>-|TRBJ1-2|-|TRBV7-2
TGTGCCAGCAGCTTAGCAGGACTGTATGGCTACACCTTC
CASSLAGLYGYTF
>-|TRBJ2-1|-|TRBV19
TGTGCCAGTAGCTCGGGACTCTACAATGAGCAGTTCTTC
CASSSGLYNEQFF
>-|TRBJ2-7|-|TRBV10-3
TGTGCCATCAGCCTCAAGTCCGGGAGCTCCTACGAGCAGTACTTC
CAISLKSGSSYEQYF